The source of this T cell receptor beta chain is a study of T cells in Graves' hyperthyroidism and ophthalmopathy. Notes on the study in general: Before onset, by a median of approximately 5.9 months, the model predicted ophthalmopathy. Ophthalmopathy and stable hyperthyroidism were told apart by a 13 V-J model.

Between the trimmed V and J ends, which lost 2 bases and 4 bases, there was a span of 14 bases. The CDR3 runs to 15 residues. CDR1 is SGHTA, CDR2 FQGTGA, per germline. This clonotype was picked up many times. Its matching antigen is unknown. Amplification targeted TCR beta CDR3 regions from RNA transcripts. Carried out on the TCR CDR3, a first-round RT-PCR used the HTBI primer set. Each CDR3 protein is one row after TCRdb ran MiXCR on the multiplex PCR reads. This sample has a few hundred thousand distinct CDR3 sequences; around a sixth occur once, and the top ten carry around 7.3%. The diagnoses drew upon clinical symptoms, serum thyroxine and TRAb, thyroid ultrasound and orbital computed tomography. The PBMCs were sourced from fresh peripheral blood (approximately 9.6 ml).

Sequencing was carried out using blood. This sequence was found in a young woman with Graves' hyperthyroidism. The genes are TRBV7-3 and TRBJ1-1; D unresolved. The DNA of the CDR3 is TGTGCCAGCAGCTTAGCTGGGGATCTCGGCACTGAAGCTTTCTTT. Translated, it gives CASSLAGDLGTEAFF.